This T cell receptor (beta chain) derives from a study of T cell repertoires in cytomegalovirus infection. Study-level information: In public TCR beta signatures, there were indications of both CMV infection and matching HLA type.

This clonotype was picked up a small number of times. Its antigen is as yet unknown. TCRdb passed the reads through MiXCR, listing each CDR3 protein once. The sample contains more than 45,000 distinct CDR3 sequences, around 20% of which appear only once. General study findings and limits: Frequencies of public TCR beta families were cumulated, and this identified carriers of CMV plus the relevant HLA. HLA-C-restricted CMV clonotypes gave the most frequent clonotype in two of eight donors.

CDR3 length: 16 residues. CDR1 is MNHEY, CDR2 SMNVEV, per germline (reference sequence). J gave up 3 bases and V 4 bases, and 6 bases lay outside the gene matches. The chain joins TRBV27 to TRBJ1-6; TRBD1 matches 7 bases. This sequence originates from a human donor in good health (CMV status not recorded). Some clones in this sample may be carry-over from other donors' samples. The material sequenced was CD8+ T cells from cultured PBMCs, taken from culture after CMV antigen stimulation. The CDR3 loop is CASSSHRQGYNSPLHF. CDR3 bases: TGTGCCAGCAGTTCCCATCGACAGGGCTATAATTCACCCCTCCACTTT.